A selection of T cell receptor beta chains follows, all from one sample in a study of cytomegalovirus exposure and HLA in healthy donors. Here immunoSEQ multiplex PCR was the method, and the copy in TCRdb shows in-frame clones only, minus some. The repertoire holds around 90,000 clones, with about 85% as singletons. Material: PBMCs. All receptors derive from a man aged 35-49 years in good health and CMV-seropositive. CDR3s include the opening cysteine and the closing phenylalanine or tryptophan. Each record gives: V gene, clone size, J gene, D gene, CDR3 protein, CDR3 DNA. The D gene is left open where the match is weak. Size is stated for part of the rows, as once, few or many counts, or as a class when the clone is expanded.

v_call: TRBV7-2; clone_size: .; j_call: TRBJ1-1; d_call: .; cdr3_aa: CASSAHGAGEKTEAFF; cdr3_nt: TGTGCCAGCAGCGCTCATGGGGCGGGGGAAAAAACTGAAGCTTTCTTT
v_call: TRBV6-1; clone_size: once; j_call: TRBJ1-5; d_call: .; cdr3_aa: CASRIVSGSNQPQHF; cdr3_nt: TGTGCCAGCCGCATCGTATCAGGATCCAATCAGCCCCAGCATTTT
v_call: TRBV6-4; clone_size: once; j_call: TRBJ2-1; d_call: .; cdr3_aa: CASSEGGSTNEQFF; cdr3_nt: TGTGCCAGCAGTGAGGGTGGGAGTACGAATGAGCAGTTCTTC
v_call: TRBV7-9; clone_size: .; j_call: TRBJ2-7; d_call: .; cdr3_aa: CSSSQGTGTREQYF; cdr3_nt: TGTTCCAGCAGCCAAGGGACAGGGACTAGGGAGCAGTACTTC
v_call: TRBV15; clone_size: .; j_call: TRBJ1-4; d_call: .; cdr3_aa: CATSRGRQSELFF; cdr3_nt: TGTGCCACCAGCAGAGGCAGACAGTCCGAACTGTTTTTT
v_call: TRBV12-5; clone_size: .; j_call: TRBJ2-1; d_call: .; cdr3_aa: CASGLVILGGEQFF; cdr3_nt: TGTGCTAGTGGTTTGGTAATCCTTGGAGGAGAGCAGTTCTTC
v_call: TRBV5-1; clone_size: .; j_call: TRBJ1-4; d_call: TRBD1; cdr3_aa: CASSLAPDREGEKLFF; cdr3_nt: TGCGCCAGCAGCTTGGCCCCAGACAGGGAAGGAGAAAAACTGTTTTTT
v_call: TRBV5-6; clone_size: .; j_call: TRBJ2-2; d_call: TRBD2; cdr3_aa: CASSKRGGLTGELFF; cdr3_nt: TGTGCCAGCAGCAAACGGGGGGGCTTGACCGGGGAGCTGTTTTTT
v_call: TRBV28; clone_size: .; j_call: TRBJ2-7; d_call: TRBD1; cdr3_aa: CASSPQGQVPYEQYF; cdr3_nt: TGTGCCAGCAGTCCCCAGGGACAGGTTCCCTACGAGCAGTACTTC
v_call: TRBV5-1; clone_size: .; j_call: TRBJ2-7; d_call: .; cdr3_aa: CASSLVGDSYEQYF; cdr3_nt: TGCGCCAGCAGCTTGGTGGGCGATTCCTACGAGCAGTACTTC
v_call: TRBV27; clone_size: .; j_call: TRBJ2-7; d_call: .; cdr3_aa: CASSHKVRSEQYF; cdr3_nt: TGTGCCAGCAGCCATAAGGTTAGGAGCGAGCAGTACTTC
v_call: TRBV6-5; clone_size: .; j_call: TRBJ1-1; d_call: .; cdr3_aa: CASRHDPGTPEAFF; cdr3_nt: TGTGCCAGCAGACACGATCCCGGGACTCCTGAAGCTTTCTTT
v_call: TRBV18; clone_size: .; j_call: TRBJ2-3; d_call: .; cdr3_aa: CASSPPSQDTQYF; cdr3_nt: TGTGCCAGCTCACCACCGTCCCAGGATACGCAGTATTTT
v_call: TRBV5-6; clone_size: .; j_call: TRBJ1-2; d_call: TRBD1; cdr3_aa: CASSLWDRVSGYTF; cdr3_nt: TGTGCCAGCAGCTTGTGGGACAGGGTTTCTGGCTACACCTTC
v_call: TRBV11-2; clone_size: few; j_call: TRBJ2-1; d_call: TRBD2; cdr3_aa: CASSSQLAGVNEQFF; cdr3_nt: TGTGCCAGCAGCTCGCAACTAGCGGGAGTGAATGAGCAGTTCTTC
v_call: TRBV30; clone_size: .; j_call: TRBJ1-5; d_call: .; cdr3_aa: CAWSGQGNQPQHF; cdr3_nt: TGTGCCTGGAGTGGACAGGGCAATCAGCCCCAGCATTTT
v_call: TRBV29-1; clone_size: .; j_call: TRBJ2-5; d_call: .; cdr3_aa: CSVEDRGGTEETQYF; cdr3_nt: TGCAGCGTTGAAGATAGGGGGGGGACGGAAGAGACCCAGTACTTC
v_call: TRBV6-5; clone_size: once; j_call: TRBJ1-5; d_call: TRBD1; cdr3_aa: CASKKGQGDNQPQHF; cdr3_nt: TGTGCCAGCAAAAAGGGACAGGGTGACAATCAGCCCCAGCATTTT
v_call: TRBV25-1; clone_size: .; j_call: TRBJ1-4; d_call: TRBD1; cdr3_aa: CASSPPGTGGEKLFF; cdr3_nt: TGTGCCAGCAGTCCACCCGGGACAGGGGGAGAAAAACTGTTTTTT
v_call: TRBV5-4; clone_size: .; j_call: TRBJ1-5; d_call: .; cdr3_aa: CASSQDSQPQHF; cdr3_nt: TGTGCCAGCAGCCAAGACAGTCAGCCCCAGCATTTT